The present T cell receptor beta chain was sequenced within a study of human T cells and chemical hapten exposure. The germline CDR1 and CDR2 sequences are LGHNA and YNFKEQ. This CDR3 spans 14 amino acids. V gave up 0 bases and J gave up 1 base, with 6 bases separating them. Described time point: patch test 3, about 24 weeks after DPC sensitization. Treatment described: therapeutic diphenylcyclopropenone sensitization with weekly scalp DPC. TCRdb reanalysed the RACE reads using MiXCR and keeps one entry per CDR3 protein. The sample has 97,000 or so distinct CDR3 sequences; 25% to 30% are singletons. This clonotype has just a few counts.

The TCR originated in a man aged 40-49 years with alopecia areata. Some clones in this sample may be carry-over from other donors' samples. The sequenced sample was whole blood, obtained in connection with sensitization to the hapten diphenylcyclopropenone (DPC). The chain uses TRBV4-2 and TRBJ1-1; D call uncertain. The CDR3 nucleotides are TGTGCCAGCAGCCAAGATCCAGGGAACACTGAAGCTTTCTTT. Translated, it gives CASSQDPGNTEAFF.